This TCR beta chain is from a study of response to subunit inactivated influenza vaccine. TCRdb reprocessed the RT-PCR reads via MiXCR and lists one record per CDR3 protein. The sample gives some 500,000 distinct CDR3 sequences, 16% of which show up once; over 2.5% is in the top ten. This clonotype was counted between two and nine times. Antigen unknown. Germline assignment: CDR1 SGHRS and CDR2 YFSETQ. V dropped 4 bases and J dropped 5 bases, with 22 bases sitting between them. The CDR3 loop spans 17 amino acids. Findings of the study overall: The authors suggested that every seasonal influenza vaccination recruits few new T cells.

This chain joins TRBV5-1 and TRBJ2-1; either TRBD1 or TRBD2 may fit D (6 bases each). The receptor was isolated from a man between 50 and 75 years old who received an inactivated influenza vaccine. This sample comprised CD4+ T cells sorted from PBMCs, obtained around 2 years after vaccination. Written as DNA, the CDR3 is TGCGCCAGCAGCAGACGACTAGATGTGACAGGTAACAATGAGCAGTTCTTC. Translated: CASSRRLDVTGNNEQFF.